The source of this T cell receptor beta chain is a study of cytomegalovirus exposure and HLA in healthy donors. The assay was immunoSEQ multiplex PCR, and TCRdb's table has in-frame clones only and misses some. The table records around 70,000 clones, 94% of them present only once. General study findings and limits: Researchers reported that three CMV-associated chains were confirmed in vitro as CMV antigen-specific.

As to this clone: The antigen remains unidentified.

The germline V gene encodes CDR1 SGHVS and CDR2 FQNEAQ. This CDR3 is 16 amino acids long. The V gene end was trimmed by 1 base and the J gene end by 5 bases; junction bases not matched to a gene: 6. Material: PBMCs. The sequence derives from a man aged 18 to 35 in good health and CMV-seropositive. The chain is built from TRBV7-8 and TRBJ2-1, with 9 positions matching TRBD1. CDR3 residues: CASSLGRTGAHNEQFF. The DNA of the CDR3 is TGTGCCAGCAGCTTAGGCCGGACAGGGGCACACAATGAGCAGTTCTTC. The whole variable domain, remainder taken from reference TRBV7-8 and TRBJ2-1, is GAGVSQSPRYKVAKRGQDVALRCDPISGHVSLFWYQQALGQGPEFLTYFQNEAQLDKSGLPSDRFFAERPEGSVSTLKIQRTQQEDSAVYLCASSLGRTGAHNEQFFGPGTRLTVL.